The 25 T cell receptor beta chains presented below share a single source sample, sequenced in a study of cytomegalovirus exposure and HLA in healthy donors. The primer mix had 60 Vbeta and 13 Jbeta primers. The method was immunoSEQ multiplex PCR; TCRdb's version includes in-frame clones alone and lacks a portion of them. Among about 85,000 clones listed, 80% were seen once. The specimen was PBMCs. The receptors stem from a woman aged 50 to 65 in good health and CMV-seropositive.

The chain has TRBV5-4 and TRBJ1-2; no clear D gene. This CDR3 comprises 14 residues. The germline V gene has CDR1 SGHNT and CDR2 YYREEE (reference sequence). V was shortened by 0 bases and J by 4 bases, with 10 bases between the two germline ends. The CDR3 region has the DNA TGTGCCAGCAGCTTGGAAGGCGGCCGCTATGGCTACACCTTC. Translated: CASSLEGGRYGYTF.

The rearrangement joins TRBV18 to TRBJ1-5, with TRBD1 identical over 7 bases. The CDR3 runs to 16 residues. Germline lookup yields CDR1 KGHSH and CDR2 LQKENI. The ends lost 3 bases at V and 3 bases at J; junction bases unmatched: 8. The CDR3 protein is CASSPPGTAINQPQHF. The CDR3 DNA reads TGTGCCAGCTCACCTCCCGGGACAGCGATCAATCAGCCCCAGCATTTT.

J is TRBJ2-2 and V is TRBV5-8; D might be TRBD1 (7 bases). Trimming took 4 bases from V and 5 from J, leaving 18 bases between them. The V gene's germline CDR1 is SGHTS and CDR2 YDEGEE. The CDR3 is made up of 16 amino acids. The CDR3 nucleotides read TGTGCCAGCAGCACCGGACAGGTTGGGGGGACCGGGGAGCTGTTTTTT. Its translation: CASSTGQVGGTGELFF.

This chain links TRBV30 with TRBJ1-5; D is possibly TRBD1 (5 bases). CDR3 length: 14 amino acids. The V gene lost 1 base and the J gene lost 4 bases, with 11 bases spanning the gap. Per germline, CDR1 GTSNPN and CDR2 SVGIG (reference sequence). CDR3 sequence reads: CAWSDVDSNQPQHF. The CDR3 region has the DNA TGTGCCTGGAGTGACGTCGACAGTAATCAGCCCCAGCATTTT. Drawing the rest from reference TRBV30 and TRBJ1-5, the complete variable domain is SQTIHQWPATLVQPVGSPLSLECTVEGTSNPNLYWYRQAAGRGLQLLFYSVGIGQISSEVPQNLSASRPQDRQFILSSKKLLLSDSGFYLCAWSDVDSNQPQHFGDGTRLSIL.

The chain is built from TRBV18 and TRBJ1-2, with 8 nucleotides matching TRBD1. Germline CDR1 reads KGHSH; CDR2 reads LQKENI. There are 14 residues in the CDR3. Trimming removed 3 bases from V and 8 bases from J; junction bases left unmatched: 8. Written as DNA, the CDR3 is TGTGCCAGCTCACCCGGGACAGGTTCCCGAGGCTACACCTTC. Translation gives CASSPGTGSRGYTF.

The CDR3 protein is CASSRELAGVYNEQFF. CDR3 nucleotide sequence: TGTGCCAGCAGCCGAGAACTAGCGGGGGTTTACAATGAGCAGTTCTTC. The genes are TRBV7-2 and TRBJ2-1; 11 nucleotides agree with TRBD2. The CDR3 length is 16 residues. Trimming took 5 bases from V and 4 from J; bases not matched to a gene: 7. Germline V CDR1 and CDR2: SGHTA, FQGNSA.

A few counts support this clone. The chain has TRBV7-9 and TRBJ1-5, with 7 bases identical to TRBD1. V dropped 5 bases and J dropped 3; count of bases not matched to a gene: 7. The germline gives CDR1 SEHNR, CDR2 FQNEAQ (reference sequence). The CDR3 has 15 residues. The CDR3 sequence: CASSAWDSTNQPQHF. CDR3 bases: TGTGCCAGCAGCGCGTGGGACAGCACCAATCAGCCCCAGCATTTT.

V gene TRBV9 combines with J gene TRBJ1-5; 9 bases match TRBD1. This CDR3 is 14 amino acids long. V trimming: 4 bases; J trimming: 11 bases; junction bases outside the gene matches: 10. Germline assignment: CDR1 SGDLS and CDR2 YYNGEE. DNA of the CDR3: TGTGCCAGCAGCCCGGGACAGGGAAAAGGGTCCCAGCATTTT. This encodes CASSPGQGKGSQHF.

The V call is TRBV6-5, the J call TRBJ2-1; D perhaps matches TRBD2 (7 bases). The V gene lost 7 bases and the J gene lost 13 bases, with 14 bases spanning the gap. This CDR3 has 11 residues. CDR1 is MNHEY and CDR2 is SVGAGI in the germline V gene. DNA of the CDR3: TGTGCCAGCACCCGCGGGGGCTCCCAGTTCTTC. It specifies CASTRGGSQFF.

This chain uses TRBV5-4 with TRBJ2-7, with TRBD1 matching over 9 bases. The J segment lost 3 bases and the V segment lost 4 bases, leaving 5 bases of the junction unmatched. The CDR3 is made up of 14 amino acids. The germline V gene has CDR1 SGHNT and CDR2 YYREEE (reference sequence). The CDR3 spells CASSAGQGRYEQYV. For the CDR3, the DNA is TGTGCCAGCAGCGCCGGACAGGGGCGCTACGAGCAGTACGTC.

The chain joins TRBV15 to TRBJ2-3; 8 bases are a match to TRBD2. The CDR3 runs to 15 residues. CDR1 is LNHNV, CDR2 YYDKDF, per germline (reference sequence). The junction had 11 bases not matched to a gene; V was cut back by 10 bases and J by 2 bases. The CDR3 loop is CAISPTGGPTDTQYF. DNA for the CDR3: TGTGCCATTTCGCCGACGGGGGGGCCCACAGATACGCAGTATTTT.

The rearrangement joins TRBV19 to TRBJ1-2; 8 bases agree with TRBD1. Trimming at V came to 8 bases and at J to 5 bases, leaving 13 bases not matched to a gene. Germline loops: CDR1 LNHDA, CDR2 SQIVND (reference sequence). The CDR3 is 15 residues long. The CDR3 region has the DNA TGTGCCAGTCGTAAGGGACAGGTTTTGGAGTATGGCTACACCTTC. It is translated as CASRKGQVLEYGYTF. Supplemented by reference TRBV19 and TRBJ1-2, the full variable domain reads DGGITQSPKYLFRKEGQNVTLSCEQNLNHDAMYWYRQDPGQGLRLIYYSQIVNDFQKGDIAEGYSVSREKKESFPLTVTSAQKNPTAFYLCASRKGQVLEYGYTFGSGTRLTVV.

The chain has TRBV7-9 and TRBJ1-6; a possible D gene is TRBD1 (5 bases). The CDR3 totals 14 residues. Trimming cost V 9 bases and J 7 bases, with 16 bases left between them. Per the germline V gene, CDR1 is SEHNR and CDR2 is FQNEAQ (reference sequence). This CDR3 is CASDGGSPNSPLHF. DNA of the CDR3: TGTGCCAGTGACGGGGGGAGCCCGAATTCACCCCTCCACTTT.

The CDR3, as DNA: TGTGCCAGCAGTTACACTAGCGGGGGGGACACCGGGGAGCTGTTTTTT. This encodes CASSYTSGGDTGELFF. The V gene is TRBV6-5, the J gene TRBJ2-2; TRBD2 matches at 13 bases. This CDR3 is built from 16 residues. Trimming took 2 bases from V and 3 from J; bases not matched to a gene: 0. Germline-derived CDR1 and CDR2 are MNHEY and SVGAGI.

The CDR3 region has the DNA TGTGCCAGCAGCCGATTCGGCGGTAAGGATTCACCCCTCCACTTT. It translates to CASSRFGGKDSPLHF. V is TRBV7-8 and J is TRBJ1-6; D is undetermined. This CDR3 is 15 amino acids long. The germline gives CDR1 SGHVS, CDR2 FQNEAQ. Trimming removed 5 bases from V and 8 bases from J, with 16 bases in between.

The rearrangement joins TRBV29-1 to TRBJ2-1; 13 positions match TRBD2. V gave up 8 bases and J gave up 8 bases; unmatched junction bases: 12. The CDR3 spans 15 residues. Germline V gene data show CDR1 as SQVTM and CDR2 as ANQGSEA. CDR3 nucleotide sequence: TGCAGCATTGGACTAGCGGGAGTGAACCTTGATGAGCAGTTCTTC. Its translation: CSIGLAGVNLDEQFF.

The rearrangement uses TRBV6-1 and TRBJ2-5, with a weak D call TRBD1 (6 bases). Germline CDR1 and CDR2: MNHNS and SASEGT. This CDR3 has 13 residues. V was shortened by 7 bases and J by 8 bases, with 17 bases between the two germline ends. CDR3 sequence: CASTPIEGETQYF. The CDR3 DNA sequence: TGTGCCAGCACCCCTATCGAGGGGGAAACCCAGTACTTC.

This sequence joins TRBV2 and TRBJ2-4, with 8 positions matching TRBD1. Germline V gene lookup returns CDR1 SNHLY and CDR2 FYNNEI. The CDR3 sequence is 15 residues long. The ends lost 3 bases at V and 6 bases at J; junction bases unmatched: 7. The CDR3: CASSDGRTGRNIQYF. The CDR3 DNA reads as TGTGCCAGCAGTGATGGGAGGACAGGGAGAAACATTCAGTACTTC.

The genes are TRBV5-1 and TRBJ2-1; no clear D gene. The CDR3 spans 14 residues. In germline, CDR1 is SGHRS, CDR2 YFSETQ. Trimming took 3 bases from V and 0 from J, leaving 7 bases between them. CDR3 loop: CASSYVSSYNEQFF. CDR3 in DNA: TGCGCCAGCAGCTATGTCAGCTCCTACAATGAGCAGTTCTTC.

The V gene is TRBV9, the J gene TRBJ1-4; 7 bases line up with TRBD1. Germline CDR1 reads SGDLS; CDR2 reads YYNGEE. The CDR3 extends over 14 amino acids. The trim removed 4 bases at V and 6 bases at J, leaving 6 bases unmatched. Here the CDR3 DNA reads TGTGCCAGCAGCACCCGACAGGGAGATGAAAAACTGTTTTTT. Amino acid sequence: CASSTRQGDEKLFF.

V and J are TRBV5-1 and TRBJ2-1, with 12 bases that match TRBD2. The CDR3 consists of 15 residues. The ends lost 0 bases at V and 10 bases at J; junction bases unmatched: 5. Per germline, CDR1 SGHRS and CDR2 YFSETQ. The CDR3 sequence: CASSLAGLAGNEQFF. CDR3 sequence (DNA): TGCGCCAGCAGCTTGGCCGGACTAGCGGGAAACGAGCAGTTCTTC.

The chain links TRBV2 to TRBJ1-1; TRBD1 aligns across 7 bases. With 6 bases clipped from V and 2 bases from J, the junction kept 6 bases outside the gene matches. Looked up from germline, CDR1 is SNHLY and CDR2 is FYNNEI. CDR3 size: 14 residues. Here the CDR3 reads CASRQGQTNTEAFF. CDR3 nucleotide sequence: TGTGCCAGCAGGCAGGGACAGACTAACACTGAAGCTTTCTTT. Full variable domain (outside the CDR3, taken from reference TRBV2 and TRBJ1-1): EPEVTQTPSHQVTQMGQEVILRCVPISNHLYFYWYRQILGQKVEFLVSFYNNEISEKSEIFDDQFSVERPDGSNFTLKIRSTKLEDSAMYFCASRQGQTNTEAFFGQGTRLTVV.

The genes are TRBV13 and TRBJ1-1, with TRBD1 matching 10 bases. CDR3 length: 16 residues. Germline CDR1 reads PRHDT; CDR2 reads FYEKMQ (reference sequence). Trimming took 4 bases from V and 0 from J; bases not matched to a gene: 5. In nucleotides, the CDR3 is TGTGCCAGCAGCTCCCGGACAGGGGGGATGAACACTGAAGCTTTCTTT. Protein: CASSSRTGGMNTEAFF.

CDR3 DNA: TGTGCCAGCAGCTTAAAAGGGGCAAACCCCGGGGAGCTGTTTTTT. This translates into CASSLKGANPGELFF. The J gene is TRBJ2-2, the V gene TRBV7-3, with a weak D call TRBD1 (5 bases). Trimming took 1 base from V and 6 from J, leaving 12 bases between them. The CDR3 is 15 residues long. Germline CDR1 SGHTA, CDR2 FQGTGA.

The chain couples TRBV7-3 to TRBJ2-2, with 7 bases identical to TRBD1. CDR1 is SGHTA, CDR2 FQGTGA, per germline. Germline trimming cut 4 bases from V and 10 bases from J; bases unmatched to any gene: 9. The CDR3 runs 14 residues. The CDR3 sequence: CASSSRQGPTELFF. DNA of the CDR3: TGTGCCAGCAGCTCCCGACAGGGCCCTACGGAGCTGTTTTTT. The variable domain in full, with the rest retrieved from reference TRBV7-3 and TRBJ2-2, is GAGVSQTPSNKVTEKGKYVELRCDPISGHTALYWYRQSLGQGPEFLIYFQGTGAADDSGLPNDRFFAVRPEGSVSTLKIQRTERGDSAVYLCASSSRQGPTELFFGEGSRLTVL.